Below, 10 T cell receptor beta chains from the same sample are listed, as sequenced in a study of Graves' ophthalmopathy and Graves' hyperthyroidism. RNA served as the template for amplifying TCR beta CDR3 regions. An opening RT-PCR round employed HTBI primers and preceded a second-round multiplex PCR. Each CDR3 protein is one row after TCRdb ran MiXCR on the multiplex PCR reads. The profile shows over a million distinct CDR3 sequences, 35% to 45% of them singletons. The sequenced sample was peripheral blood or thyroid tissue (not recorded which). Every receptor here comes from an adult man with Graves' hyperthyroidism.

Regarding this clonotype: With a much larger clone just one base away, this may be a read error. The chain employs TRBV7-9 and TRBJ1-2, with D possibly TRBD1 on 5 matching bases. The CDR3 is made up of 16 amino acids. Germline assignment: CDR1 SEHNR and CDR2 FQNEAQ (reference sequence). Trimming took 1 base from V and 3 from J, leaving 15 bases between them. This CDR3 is CASSLGQSLWDYGYTF. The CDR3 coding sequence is TGTGCCAGCAGCTTAGGACAGTCTCTATGGGACTATGGCTACACCTTC. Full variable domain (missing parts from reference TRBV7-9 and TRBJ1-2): DTGVSQNPRHKITKRGQNVTFRCDPISEHNRLYWYRQTLGQGPEFLTYFQNEAQLEKSRLLSDRFSAERPKGSFSTLEIQRTEQGDSAMYLCASSLGQSLWDYGYTFGSGTRLTVV.

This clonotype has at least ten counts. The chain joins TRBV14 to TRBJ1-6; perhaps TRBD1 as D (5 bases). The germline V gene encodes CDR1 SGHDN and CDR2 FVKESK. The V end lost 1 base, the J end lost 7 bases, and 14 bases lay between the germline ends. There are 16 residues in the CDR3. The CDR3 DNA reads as TGTGCCAGCAGCCAAGTGGGAGGGGAGAAGAATTCACCCCTCCACTTT. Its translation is CASSQVGGEKNSPLHF.

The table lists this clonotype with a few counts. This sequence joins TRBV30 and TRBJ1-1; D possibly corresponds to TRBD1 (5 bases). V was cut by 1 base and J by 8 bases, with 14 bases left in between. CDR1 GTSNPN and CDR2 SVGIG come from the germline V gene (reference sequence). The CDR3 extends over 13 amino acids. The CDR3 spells CAWSEHVGLEAFF. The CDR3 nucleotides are TGTGCCTGGAGTGAACATGTGGGGCTGGAAGCTTTCTTT.

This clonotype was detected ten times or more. DNA for the CDR3: TGTGCCAGCAGTGAAGGCCCCGGACAGGGAAGGGAGACCCAGTACTTC. Its protein is CASSEGPGQGRETQYF. This chain joins TRBV2 and TRBJ2-5; 8 bases fit TRBD1. The CDR3 is made up of 16 amino acids. V was clipped by 1 base and J by 5 bases; unmatched bases: 9. Looked up from germline, CDR1 is SNHLY and CDR2 is FYNNEI.

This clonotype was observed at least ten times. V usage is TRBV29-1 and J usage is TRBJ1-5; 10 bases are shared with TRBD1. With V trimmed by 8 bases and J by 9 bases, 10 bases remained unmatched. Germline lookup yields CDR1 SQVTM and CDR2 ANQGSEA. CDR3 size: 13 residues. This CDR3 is CSQGQGPGWPQHF. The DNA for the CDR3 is TGCAGCCAGGGACAGGGGCCTGGATGGCCCCAGCATTTT.

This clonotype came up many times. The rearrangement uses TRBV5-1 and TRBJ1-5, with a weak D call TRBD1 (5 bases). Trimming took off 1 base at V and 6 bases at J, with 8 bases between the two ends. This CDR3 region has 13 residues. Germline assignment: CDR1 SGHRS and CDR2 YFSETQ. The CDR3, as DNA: TGCGCCAGCAGCTTGACCGGGACTCAGCCCCAGCATTTT. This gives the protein CASSLTGTQPQHF.

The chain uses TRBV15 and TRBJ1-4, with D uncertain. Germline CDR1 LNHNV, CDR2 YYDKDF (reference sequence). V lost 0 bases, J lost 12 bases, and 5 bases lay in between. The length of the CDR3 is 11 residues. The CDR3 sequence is CATSRERELFF. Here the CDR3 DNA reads TGTGCCACCAGCAGAGAAAGGGAACTGTTTTTT.

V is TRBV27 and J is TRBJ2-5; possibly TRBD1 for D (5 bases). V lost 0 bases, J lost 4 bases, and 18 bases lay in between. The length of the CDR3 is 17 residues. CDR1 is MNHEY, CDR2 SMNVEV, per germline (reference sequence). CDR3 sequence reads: CASSLSAGFALRETQYF. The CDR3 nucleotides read TGTGCCAGCAGTTTATCGGCAGGGTTCGCCCTAAGAGAGACCCAGTACTTC.

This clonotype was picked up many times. CDR3 in DNA: TGCGCCAGTAGACCTTCTTGGACAGCTGGAAACACCATATATTTT. Its translation: CASRPSWTAGNTIYF. The chain recombines TRBV5-1 with TRBJ1-3, with D possibly being TRBD1 (6 bases). The V end was cut by 8 bases, the J end by 2 bases, with 17 bases between. The CDR3 is 15 residues long. Germline CDR1 is SGHRS and CDR2 is YFSETQ. The variable domain in full, completed from reference TRBV5-1 and TRBJ1-3, reads KAGVTQTPRYLIKTRGQQVTLSCSPISGHRSVSWYQQTPGQGLQFLFEYFSETQRNKGNFPGRFSGRQFSNSRSEMNVSTLELGDSALYLCASRPSWTAGNTIYFGEGSWLTVV.

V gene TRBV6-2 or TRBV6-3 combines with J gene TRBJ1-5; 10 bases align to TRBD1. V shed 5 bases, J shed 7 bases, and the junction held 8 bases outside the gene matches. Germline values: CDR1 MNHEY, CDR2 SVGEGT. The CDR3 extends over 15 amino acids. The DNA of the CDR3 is TGTGCCAGCAGTGAAAGGACAGGGGGTTTACAGCCCCAGCATTTT. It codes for CASSERTGGLQPQHF.